This T cell receptor (beta chain) is from a study of CD8 T cells in Susac syndrome. In this sample, this clonotype turned up once. Its specificity is not known. General study findings and limits: The study's TCR sequencing and HLA analysis covered a relatively small number of individuals, and the study acknowledged this.

RNA totalling roughly 0.45 to 1 ug underwent reverse transcription with random hexamers. TCRdb re-analysed the immunoSEQ multiplex PCR reads in MiXCR, keeping a single row per CDR3 protein. The sample holds about 140,000 distinct CDR3 sequences; 85% to 95% are singletons and the top ten take approximately 0.27%. There are 11 residues in the CDR3. V lost 6 bases and J 1 base, leaving 6 bases between the germline ends. The germline gives CDR1 SQVTM, CDR2 ANQGSEA. CD8+ and CD4+ T cells circulating in blood were sequenced for TCR beta. Source material: CD8+ T cells from PBMCs. The chain links TRBV29-1 to TRBJ1-1; D gene unclear. This sequence was found in a human donor in good health. The CDR3 region has the DNA TGCAGCGTCCATGCGAACACTGAAGCTTTCTTT. Translation: CSVHANTEAFF.